The rows below give T cell receptor beta chains drawn from one sample of a study of blood T cell repertoires in COVID-19. Method: immunoSEQ multiplex PCR; TCRdb's copy keeps in-frame clones and lacks some. The data hold about 260,000 clones, with approximately 87% observed a single time. The sample was peripheral blood. These TCRs come from a woman in her forties or fifties with acute or convalescent COVID-19. CDR3s include the opening cysteine and the closing phenylalanine or tryptophan. A D gene is named only where the DNA matches it firmly. Expanded clones are given a class, and other clones once, few, many or no size at all.

j_gene,v_gene,abundance,d_gene,CDR3aa,CDR3nt
TRBJ1-2,TRBV28,.,.,CASSLTLGHRGYTF,TGTGCCAGCAGTTTAACCTTGGGACATCGGGGCTACACCTTC
TRBJ2-7,TRBV19,.,TRBD1,CASSPGQGKDYEQYF,TGTGCCAGTAGTCCTGGACAGGGGAAGGACTACGAGCAGTACTTC
TRBJ2-1,TRBV24-1,.,TRBD2,CATSDQTSGGYNEQFF,TGTGCCACCAGTGACCAGACTAGCGGAGGGTACAATGAGCAGTTCTTC
TRBJ2-1,TRBV24-1,.,.,CATSDFPTSEQFF,TGTGCCACCAGTGATTTCCCTACGAGTGAGCAGTTCTTC
TRBJ1-5,TRBV7-2,.,.,CASSPGLYNQPQHF,TGTGCCAGCAGCCCGGGACTGTACAATCAGCCCCAGCATTTT
TRBJ1-4,TRBV28,.,.,CASSLTALRGGENEKLFF,TGTGCCAGCAGCCTGACAGCCCTGCGGGGTGGGGAGAATGAAAAACTGTTTTTT
TRBJ1-2,TRBV28,.,.,CASSLVGDSSFYGYTF,TGTGCCAGCAGTTTAGTCGGAGACAGCAGCTTCTATGGCTACACCTTC
TRBJ1-6,TRBV18,.,TRBD1,CASSPVQGRMNNSPLHF,TGTGCCAGCTCACCGGTACAGGGGAGAATGAACAATTCACCCCTCCACTTT
TRBJ2-7,TRBV2,.,TRBD1,CASSTTGLEGEQYF,TGTGCCAGCAGCACGACAGGGCTCGAGGGCGAGCAGTACTTC
TRBJ2-2,TRBV28,.,.,CASSPGGELFF,TGTGCCAGCAGCCCCGGCGGGGAGCTGTTTTTT
TRBJ2-7,TRBV9,.,.,CASSPSPSSYEQYF,TGTGCCAGCAGCCCAAGCCCTAGCTCCTACGAGCAGTACTTC
TRBJ2-3,TRBV4-1,.,TRBD1,CASSQDGGGQGWDDTQYF,TGCGCCAGCAGCCAAGATGGGGGAGGACAGGGATGGGATGATACGCAGTATTTT
TRBJ2-5,TRBV5-1,.,TRBD2,CASSTDPGLAEETQYF,TGCGCCAGCAGTACAGATCCGGGACTAGCGGAAGAGACCCAGTACTTC
TRBJ2-7,TRBV6-1,.,TRBD1,CASSEVGTGPYEQYF,TGTGCCAGCAGTGAAGTCGGGACAGGCCCCTACGAGCAGTACTTC
TRBJ1-1,TRBV19,once,.,CASSIGRRDTEAFF,TGTGCCAGTAGTATAGGAAGGAGAGACACTGAAGCTTTCTTT
TRBJ2-7,TRBV5-1,.,TRBD2,CASSPAGLAGASEQYF,TGCGCCAGCAGCCCGGCGGGACTAGCGGGAGCCAGCGAGCAGTACTTC
TRBJ1-1,TRBV9,.,.,CASSVEDTANMNTEAFF,TGTGCCAGCAGCGTAGAGGACACTGCTAACATGAACACTGAAGCTTTCTTT
TRBJ1-1,TRBV2,once,TRBD1,CASSATGGASTEAFF,TGTGCCAGCAGTGCAACAGGGGGAGCGTCCACTGAAGCTTTCTTT
TRBJ2-2,TRBV6-2/TRBV6-3,.,.,CASSPSGGWTGELFF,TGTGCCAGCAGTCCCTCGGGGGGCTGGACCGGGGAGCTGTTTTTT
TRBJ2-7,TRBV9,.,TRBD1,CASSVGTDHTYEQYF,TGTGCCAGCAGCGTCGGGACAGATCATACCTACGAGCAGTACTTC
TRBJ1-4,TRBV5-1,once,TRBD1,CASSPGQSTLATNEKLFF,TGCGCCAGCAGCCCGGGACAGAGCACTCTCGCAACTAATGAAAAACTGTTTTTT
TRBJ1-2,TRBV28,.,.,CASSFGGGYTF,TGTGCCAGCAGTTTCGGGGGTGGCTACACCTTC
TRBJ1-2,TRBV28,.,.,CASSLWRVRQVQSDYGYTF,TGTGCCAGCAGTTTATGGAGGGTCCGACAGGTCCAGTCTGACTATGGCTACACCTTC
TRBJ1-5,TRBV10-2,.,.,CASSEDGRANQPQHF,TGCGCCAGCAGTGAGGATGGCAGGGCTAATCAGCCCCAGCATTTT
TRBJ2-7,TRBV18,.,.,CASSPPSEEGEQYF,TGTGCCAGCTCACCACCGTCGGAGGAGGGTGAGCAGTACTTC
TRBJ1-5,TRBV5-4,.,TRBD1,CASSSPRDREGFDQPQHF,TGTGCCAGCAGCTCCCCCCGGGACAGGGAGGGCTTTGATCAGCCCCAGCATTTT
TRBJ1-5,TRBV6-1,.,.,CASSDPQGGRSNQPQHF,TGTGCCAGCAGTGACCCACAGGGCGGTAGGAGCAATCAGCCCCAGCATTTT
TRBJ2-7,TRBV27,.,.,CASSLSRLATYEQYF,TGTGCCAGCAGTTTATCGAGGTTAGCGACCTACGAGCAGTACTTC
TRBJ1-2,TRBV6-4,.,TRBD1,CASSATGGPYGYTF,TGTGCCAGCAGTGCCACAGGGGGCCCCTATGGCTACACCTTC
TRBJ1-2,TRBV2,.,.,CASSLGGRFNGYTF,TGTGCCAGCAGCCTGGGGGGGAGGTTTAATGGCTACACCTTC
TRBJ1-1,TRBV4-2,.,TRBD1,CASSPGQGAFEAFF,TGTGCCAGCAGCCCTGGACAGGGGGCTTTTGAAGCTTTCTTT
TRBJ1-1,TRBV19,few,TRBD1,CASSIYGTGDTEAFF,TGTGCCAGTAGTATATACGGGACAGGGGACACTGAAGCTTTCTTT
TRBJ1-4,TRBV4-1,.,.,CASSLGRGSNEKLFF,TGCGCCAGCAGCCTTGGGAGGGGATCTAATGAAAAACTGTTTTTT
TRBJ1-1,TRBV29-1,few,.,CSVVRGENTEAFF,TGCAGCGTTGTCCGGGGGGAGAACACTGAAGCTTTCTTT
TRBJ2-7,TRBV27,.,TRBD2,CASSELAGGRYEQYF,TGTGCCAGCAGTGAACTAGCGGGAGGGAGGTACGAGCAGTACTTC
TRBJ2-3,TRBV18,.,TRBD2,CASSPPSGRADTQYF,TGTGCCAGCTCACCCCCTAGCGGGAGGGCAGATACGCAGTATTTT
TRBJ2-7,TRBV6-2/TRBV6-3,.,TRBD1,CASSPLGGQGSYEQYF,TGTGCCAGCAGTCCACTTGGGGGACAGGGGTCCTACGAGCAGTACTTC
TRBJ2-3,TRBV12-3/TRBV12-4,.,.,CASSLSADTQYF,TGTGCCAGCAGTTTATCGGCAGATACGCAGTATTTT
TRBJ2-7,TRBV7-8,once,TRBD1,CASSTGTGRSYEQYF,TGTGCCAGCAGCACCGGGACAGGGAGGTCCTACGAGCAGTACTTC
TRBJ1-5,TRBV19,.,.,CASSIDRDPQPQHF,TGTGCCAGTAGTATAGATCGGGATCCTCAGCCCCAGCATTTT
TRBJ2-2,TRBV3-1/TRBV3-2,.,.,CASSHHGGANTGELFF,TGTGCCAGCAGCCATCACGGGGGAGCCAACACCGGGGAGCTGTTTTTT
TRBJ1-3,TRBV7-8,.,.,CASSWGHSGNTIYF,TGTGCCAGCAGCTGGGGCCACTCTGGAAACACCATATATTTT
TRBJ2-6,TRBV7-8,.,.,CASSVRQASSGANVLTF,TGTGCCAGCAGCGTGCGACAGGCTTCCTCTGGGGCCAACGTCCTGACTTTC
TRBJ2-1,TRBV7-9,.,.,CASRFKHNEQFF,TGTGCCAGCAGATTCAAGCACAATGAGCAGTTCTTC
TRBJ1-5,TRBV29-1,.,TRBD1,CSALDQGDNSNQPQHF,TGCAGCGCCCTTGACCAGGGGGACAATAGCAATCAGCCCCAGCATTTT
TRBJ1-2,TRBV3-1/TRBV3-2,.,TRBD1,CASSYRDSRRYGYTF,TGTGCCAGCAGCTACCGGGACAGCAGGAGGTATGGCTACACCTTC
TRBJ1-4,TRBV19,.,TRBD1,CASSIFGTGAEKLFF,TGTGCCAGTAGTATATTCGGGACAGGGGCTGAAAAACTGTTTTTT
TRBJ1-2,TRBV4-3,.,.,CASSQEENLSYGYTF,TGCGCCAGCAGCCAAGAGGAGAACCTTTCCTATGGCTACACCTTC
TRBJ1-1,TRBV15,.,TRBD1,CATSSQSGTGKAFF,TGTGCCACCAGCAGCCAATCTGGGACAGGGAAAGCTTTCTTT
TRBJ2-2,TRBV18,.,TRBD2,CASSPPGGTGELFF,TGTGCCAGCTCACCACCGGGGGGGACCGGGGAGCTGTTTTTT
TRBJ2-5,TRBV7-2,.,.,CASSSRVLRETQYF,TGTGCCAGCAGCAGCAGGGTGTTGCGAGAGACCCAGTACTTC
TRBJ1-1,TRBV2,few,TRBD1,CASRGDSQFTEAFF,TGTGCCAGCAGGGGGGACAGCCAGTTCACTGAAGCTTTCTTT
TRBJ1-4,TRBV30,.,TRBD1,CAWRLQGINEKLFF,TGTGCCTGGAGACTACAGGGGATTAATGAAAAACTGTTTTTT
TRBJ2-2,TRBV5-1,.,TRBD2,CASSLASGLTGELFF,TGCGCCAGCAGCTTGGCTAGCGGTCTCACCGGGGAGCTGTTTTTT
TRBJ1-3,TRBV7-8,.,TRBD1,CASSPRGTGTGNTIYF,TGTGCCAGCAGCCCCAGGGGGACAGGGACTGGAAACACCATATATTTT
TRBJ2-3,TRBV14,.,.,CASSQVPGGALYF,TGTGCCAGCAGCCAAGTGCCCGGAGGGGCTCTGTATTTT
TRBJ1-2,TRBV5-1,.,TRBD1,CASRRGTGVNYGYTF,TGCGCCAGCCGCCGAGGGACAGGGGTTAACTATGGCTACACCTTC
TRBJ2-1,TRBV4-1,.,.,CASSQPSRENNEQFF,TGCGCCAGCAGCCAACCCAGCCGGGAGAACAATGAGCAGTTCTTC
TRBJ2-2,TRBV18,.,TRBD2,CASSERLAGGTGELFF,TGTGCCAGCTCAGAGAGACTAGCGGGAGGAACCGGGGAGCTGTTTTTT